Shown below are 12 T cell receptor beta chains from a single sample sequenced in a study of blood T cell repertoires in COVID-19. Data came from immunoSEQ multiplex PCR; TCRdb stores just in-frame clones and leaves some out. The table shows about 190,000 clones, with around 80% occurring only once. The sequencing sample was made of peripheral blood. The receptor source for this set is a woman of 80 years or more with active or convalescent COVID-19.

In its sample, this clone was seen once. The chain carries TRBV28 and TRBJ2-3; 8 nucleotides line up with TRBD2. The CDR3 covers 15 residues. Per the germline V gene, CDR1 is MDHEN and CDR2 is SYDVKM. The V gene end was trimmed by 6 bases and the J gene end by 2 bases; junction bases not matched to a gene: 7. In DNA, the CDR3 is TGTGCCAGCAGCCCAGAAGCGGGGGACACAGATACGCAGTATTTT. Its translation is CASSPEAGDTDTQYF.

The CDR3 DNA reads as TGTGCCAGCAGTTTGTCTGGCCTCCAAGAGACCCAGTACTTC. It encodes CASSLSGLQETQYF. This rearrangement joins TRBV28 to TRBJ2-5; D gene ambiguous. This CDR3 has 14 amino acids. V lost 3 bases to trimming and J lost 1 base, with 9 bases between them. Germline assignment: CDR1 MDHEN and CDR2 SYDVKM.

The chain has TRBV28 and TRBJ2-3; 7 bases are a match to TRBD2. The CDR3 covers 19 residues. Germline trimming cut 3 bases from V and 0 bases from J; bases unmatched to any gene: 15. Germline V gene sequence: CDR1 MDHEN, CDR2 SYDVKM. CDR3 sequence reads: CASSFPVGGRQSSTDTQYF. CDR3 sequence (DNA): TGTGCCAGCAGTTTCCCCGTCGGCGGGAGACAATCTAGCACAGATACGCAGTATTTT.

This sequence joins TRBV24-1 and TRBJ2-5, with D possibly matching TRBD2 (5 bases). The CDR3 is made up of 13 amino acids. Per germline, CDR1 KGHDR and CDR2 SFDVKD. The V end was cut by 4 bases, the J end by 5 bases, with 10 bases between. In DNA, the CDR3 is TGTGCCACCAGTGACGCCGGGATCGAGACCCAGTACTTC. Residues: CATSDAGIETQYF.

The chain recombines TRBV7-9 with TRBJ1-1; no clear D gene. Germline CDR1 reads SEHNR; CDR2 reads FQNEAQ (reference sequence). This CDR3 has 12 amino acids. Trimming pared 1 base from V and 7 bases from J, leaving 7 bases between. In DNA form, the CDR3 reads TGTGCCAGCAGCTTAGTAGCGAGTGAAGCTTTCTTT. Its protein product is CASSLVASEAFF.

The chain links TRBV9 to TRBJ2-5; 9 nucleotides align to TRBD1. Looked up from germline, CDR1 is SGDLS and CDR2 is YYNGEE. The V gene end was trimmed by 4 bases and the J gene end by 5 bases; junction bases not matched to a gene: 12. The CDR3 loop spans 16 amino acids. The CDR3 sequence: CASSPIGTGLMETQYF. DNA of the CDR3: TGTGCCAGCAGCCCAATTGGGACAGGGTTGATGGAGACCCAGTACTTC.

V gene TRBV29-1 combines with J gene TRBJ1-5; TRBD1 might be the D (5 bases). Germline-derived CDR1 and CDR2 are SQVTM and ANQGSEA. The CDR3 is 13 amino acids. The V end lost 7 bases, the J end lost 0 bases, and 10 bases lay between the germline ends. The CDR3 here is CSAGGGSNQPQHF. DNA for the CDR3: TGCAGCGCTGGGGGGGGTAGCAATCAGCCCCAGCATTTT.

The J gene is TRBJ1-2, the V gene TRBV25-1; D not resolved. Germline loops: CDR1 MGHDK, CDR2 SYGVNS. The V gene lost 3 bases and the J gene lost 1 base, with 12 bases spanning the gap. CDR3 length: 15 amino acids. The CDR3 reads CASSDAAANNYGYTF. The CDR3 DNA is TGTGCCAGCAGTGACGCGGCAGCGAATAACTATGGCTACACCTTC.

This clone is a singleton in its sample. The genes are TRBV5-4 and TRBJ1-2; unclear D gene. Germline-derived CDR1 and CDR2 are SGHNT and YYREEE (reference sequence). V dropped 3 bases and J dropped 1 base, with 13 bases sitting between them. CDR3 length equals 15 residues. CDR3 in amino acids: CASSSTKEFNYGYTF. The CDR3 DNA reads as TGTGCCAGCAGCTCGACAAAAGAGTTTAACTATGGCTACACCTTC.

The V and J genes are TRBV19 and TRBJ1-1, with 7 bases identical to TRBD1. CDR1 is LNHDA and CDR2 is SQIVND in the germline V gene (reference sequence). The length of the CDR3 is 14 residues. V lost 7 bases to trimming and J lost 5 bases; unmatched junction nucleotides: 10. The DNA for the CDR3 is TGTGCCAGTACGATTAGGGGGCGCGGAACTGAAGCTTTCTTT. This codes for CASTIRGRGTEAFF.

This chain connects TRBV14 to TRBJ1-4; D remains ambiguous. The CDR3 has 14 amino acids. Germline CDR1 is SGHDN and CDR2 is FVKESK. Trimming pared 0 bases from V and 2 bases from J, leaving 4 bases between. The CDR3 region has the DNA TGTGCCAGCAGCCAAGATAGTACTAATGAAAAACTGTTTTTT. Translation gives CASSQDSTNEKLFF.

Here the CDR3 reads CATSDPTSGAQTQYF. DNA of the CDR3: TGTGCCACCAGTGACCCGACTAGCGGCGCTCAGACCCAGTACTTC. The chain links TRBV24-1 to TRBJ2-5; 9 nucleotides line up with TRBD2. Germline loops: CDR1 KGHDR, CDR2 SFDVKD. V lost 4 bases, J lost 6 bases, and 8 bases stayed unmatched. The CDR3 has 15 amino acids.